A single sample is the source of the 25 T cell receptor beta chains below, sequenced in a study of early T cells in non-severe SARS-CoV-2 infection. TCRdb re-called the 5' RACE reads with MiXCR, one entry per CDR3 protein. The repertoire includes around 94,000 distinct CDR3 sequences, around 14% of them detected once, and approximately 6% sits in the top ten. Sequencing was performed on whole blood. These TCRs come from an adult who was a healthcare worker with PCR-confirmed SARS-CoV-2 infection or an uninfected control (not recorded which).

J is TRBJ1-3 and V is TRBV20-1; D gene ambiguous. V was shortened by 2 bases and J by 6 bases, with 5 bases between the two germline ends. From germline, CDR1 is DFQATT and CDR2 SNEGSKA (reference sequence). There are 11 residues in the CDR3. The CDR3 is CSARSENTIYF. The DNA of the CDR3 is TGCAGTGCTAGAAGTGAAAACACCATATATTTT.

Many counts were recorded for this clonotype. The rearrangement links TRBV28 to TRBJ1-5; D gene unclear. Germline V gene data show CDR1 as MDHEN and CDR2 as SYDVKM. The V and J ends lost 8 bases and 4 bases respectively, with 12 bases between them. This CDR3 region has 13 residues. CDR3 residues: CASHTGQNQPQHF. CDR3 in DNA: TGTGCCAGCCACACGGGCCAGAATCAGCCCCAGCATTTT.

This clonotype was detected only a few times. This chain connects TRBV7-2 to TRBJ2-5, with 8 bases matching TRBD1. This CDR3 has 15 amino acids. The germline V gene encodes CDR1 SGHTA and CDR2 FQGNSA. V lost 4 bases, J lost 5 bases, and 9 bases stayed unmatched. CDR3: CASSSKIRGLETQYF. The CDR3 DNA reads as TGTGCCAGCAGCTCGAAGATCAGGGGGCTGGAGACCCAGTACTTC.

The chain joins TRBV2 to TRBJ2-5, with TRBD2 matching 9 bases. CDR1 is SNHLY, CDR2 FYNNEI, per germline. The V and J ends lost 8 bases and 9 bases, in that order; junction bases with no gene match: 4. This CDR3 comprises 11 residues. The CDR3 loop reads CASGGRDAQYF. As DNA, the CDR3 is TGTGCCAGCGGCGGGAGGGACGCCCAGTACTTC.

This clonotype has at least ten counts. The chain carries TRBV5-1 and TRBJ1-4; D uncertain. Looked up from germline, CDR1 is SGHRS and CDR2 is YFSETQ. V shed 0 bases and J shed 6 bases, with 9 bases lying between them. CDR3 length: 14 residues. CDR3 coding DNA: TGCGCCAGCAGCTTGGTCGGAGGGCATGAAAAACTGTTTTTT. Translating it yields CASSLVGGHEKLFF.

V gene TRBV28 combines with J gene TRBJ2-5; no clear D gene. The CDR3 is 11 residues long. Deletions cut 6 bases from V and 4 bases from J, with 6 bases between. Germline V gene sequence: CDR1 MDHEN, CDR2 SYDVKM. The DNA of the CDR3 is TGTGCCAGCAGGACGGGAGAGACCCAGTACTTC. Its translation is CASRTGETQYF.

The chain employs TRBV29-1 and TRBJ1-1; weak D call: TRBD1 (5 bases). The germline gives CDR1 SQVTM, CDR2 ANQGSEA. Trimming pared 2 bases from V and 6 bases from J, leaving 10 bases between. The CDR3 spans 12 residues. The CDR3 sequence: CSVELGVAEAFF. The CDR3 DNA sequence: TGCAGCGTTGAATTGGGGGTCGCTGAAGCTTTCTTT.

The chain recombines TRBV7-6 with TRBJ2-3, with TRBD1 matching over 9 bases. Germline V gene sequence: CDR1 SGHVS, CDR2 FNYEAQ. Trimming cost V 3 bases and J 1 base; bases outside gene matches: 2. CDR3 length: 15 amino acids. The CDR3 DNA follows: TGTGCCAGCAGCTTGGGACAGGGAGGCACAGATACGCAGTATTTT. Translation gives CASSLGQGGTDTQYF.

The rearrangement links TRBV12-3 or TRBV12-4 to TRBJ1-4, with D perhaps TRBD1 (6 bases). CDR3 length equals 13 residues. V was trimmed by 6 bases and J by 6 bases, leaving 11 bases between them. CDR3 sequence (DNA): TGTGCCAGCAGACAGGGTTGGGATGAAAAACTGTTTTTT. Its protein is CASRQGWDEKLFF.

This clonotype was detected ten times or more. The CDR3 region has the DNA TGTGCCAGCAGTAGGGGACAGCCGCCCCACGAGCAGTACTTC. This translates into CASSRGQPPHEQYF. This chain connects TRBV7-2 to TRBJ2-7; TRBD1 matches 7 bases. Germline lookup yields CDR1 SGHTA and CDR2 FQGNSA. Trimming at V came to 6 bases and at J to 5 bases, leaving 10 bases not matched to a gene. The CDR3 is 14 residues long.

This clonotype has a handful of counts. This rearrangement joins TRBV28 to TRBJ2-1; D could derive from TRBD1 or TRBD2 (5 bases each). Trimming took 4 bases from V and 7 from J, leaving 14 bases between them. The CDR3 consists of 14 residues. Looked up from germline, CDR1 is MDHEN and CDR2 is SYDVKM. This chain's CDR3 is CASSSWDGYNEQFF. CDR3 nucleotides: TGTGCCAGCAGTTCATGGGACGGCTATAATGAGCAGTTCTTC.

This chain uses TRBV6-5 with TRBJ1-1, with TRBD1 as a possible D gene (6 bases). The CDR3 has 14 residues. CDR1 MNHEY and CDR2 SVGAGI come from the germline V gene. Trimming stripped 2 bases from V and 7 bases from J, with 14 bases between. The CDR3 here is CASSYTQLQGEAFF. The CDR3 DNA is TGTGCCAGCAGTTACACACAATTACAGGGTGAAGCTTTCTTT.

This clonotype was counted many times. The chain combines TRBV19 with TRBJ2-3; 12 nucleotides agree with TRBD1. V was pared by 5 bases and J by 4 bases, with 7 bases of the junction left unmatched. Germline lookup yields CDR1 LNHDA and CDR2 SQIVND (reference sequence). The CDR3 runs 16 residues. Written as DNA, the CDR3 is TGTGCCAGTAGTCGTTTGGGGACAGGGGGCTCAGATACGCAGTATTTT. Translated: CASSRLGTGGSDTQYF.

The chain links TRBV29-1 to TRBJ2-7; 12 bases are a match to TRBD2. There are 13 residues in the CDR3. V gave up 5 bases and J gave up 3 bases; unmatched junction bases: 2. From germline, CDR1 is SQVTM and CDR2 ANQGSEA. CDR3 in DNA: TGCAGCGTTCTACTAGCGGGAGGCTACGAGCAGTACTTC. It yields the protein CSVLLAGGYEQYF.

The rearrangement links TRBV14 to TRBJ1-1; D call uncertain. CDR1 is SGHDN, CDR2 FVKESK, per germline. CDR3 length: 13 amino acids. The ends were cut back, 4 bases at V and 0 bases at J, with 6 bases in the middle. The CDR3 loop reads CASSRAMNTEAFF. Here the CDR3 DNA reads TGTGCCAGCAGCCGGGCCATGAACACTGAAGCTTTCTTT.

This chain links TRBV20-1 with TRBJ2-1; D call uncertain. The germline V gene encodes CDR1 DFQATT and CDR2 SNEGSKA (reference sequence). This CDR3 comprises 12 residues. This CDR3 reads CRVGGSYNEQFF. As DNA, the CDR3 is TGCAGGGTCGGCGGCTCCTACAATGAGCAGTTCTTC.

This clonotype was observed a handful of times. CDR3 sequence: CASRGQGIYEQYF. CDR3 nucleotides: TGTGCCAGCCGGGGACAGGGTATTTACGAGCAGTACTTC. The rearrangement joins TRBV27 to TRBJ2-7; 9 nucleotides line up with TRBD1. This CDR3 is built from 13 residues. Germline-derived CDR1 and CDR2 are MNHEY and SMNVEV (reference sequence). The ends lost 8 bases at V and 4 bases at J; junction bases unmatched: 6.

This clonotype has just a few counts. The rearrangement joins TRBV15 to TRBJ2-5; the match to TRBD2 covers 10 bases. CDR3 length: 18 amino acids. V lost 0 bases to trimming and J lost 7 bases; unmatched junction nucleotides: 14. Germline CDR1 reads LNHNV; CDR2 reads YYDKDF (reference sequence). CDR3 in amino acids: CATSRDRTLAGKEGTQYF. CDR3 in DNA: TGTGCCACCAGCAGAGATAGGACACTAGCGGGAAAGGAGGGGACCCAGTACTTC.

This clonotype was counted between two and nine times. This may be a read error: a much more frequent sequence differs by one nucleotide. In nucleotides, the CDR3 is TGCAGCGTTGAATCAGTGGGGTTAGGGAGCGATGAGCAGTTCTTC. This encodes CSVESVGLGSDEQFF. The chain recombines TRBV29-1 with TRBJ2-1; weak D call: TRBD2 (5 bases). The germline gives CDR1 SQVTM, CDR2 ANQGSEA. The CDR3 spans 15 residues. The V end was cut by 2 bases, the J end by 8 bases, with 19 bases between.

In its sample, this clonotype was seen a few times. The chain has TRBV10-2 and TRBJ2-1, with D tentatively TRBD1 (5 bases). The V gene lost 8 bases and the J gene lost 6 bases, with 14 bases spanning the gap. The CDR3 totals 13 residues. Per the germline V gene, CDR1 is WSHSY and CDR2 is SAAADI. CDR3 residues: CASLFRGANEQFF. The CDR3 bases are TGCGCCAGCCTCTTCCGTGGGGCCAATGAGCAGTTCTTC.

The V gene is TRBV7-8, the J gene TRBJ2-7, with 10 bases fitting TRBD2. J gave up 4 bases and V 4 bases, and 7 bases lay outside the gene matches. From germline, CDR1 is SGHVS and CDR2 FQNEAQ. This CDR3 has 15 amino acids. The DNA of the CDR3 is TGTGCCAGCAGCTGGAGGACTAGCGGCCCATACGAGCAGTACTTC. Protein: CASSWRTSGPYEQYF.

The chain recombines TRBV29-1 with TRBJ2-2; D is perhaps TRBD1 (6 bases). From germline, CDR1 is SQVTM and CDR2 ANQGSEA. There are 13 residues in the CDR3. The V and J ends lost 4 bases and 6 bases respectively, with 12 bases between them. For the CDR3, the DNA is TGCAGCGTTGCCCCCAGGGGCCCCGGGGAGCTGTTTTTT. Protein sequence: CSVAPRGPGELFF.

The chain is built from TRBV6-2 or TRBV6-3 and TRBJ2-7; TRBD2 matches 9 bases. The CDR3 extends over 15 amino acids. The germline V gene encodes CDR1 MNHEY and CDR2 SVGEGT. V shed 1 base, J shed 6 bases, and the junction held 7 bases outside the gene matches. CDR3 amino acids: CASSYFAGGPIEQYF. CDR3 DNA sequence: TGTGCCAGCAGTTACTTCGCGGGAGGGCCCATCGAGCAGTACTTC.

This clonotype was seen at least ten times. V usage is TRBV9 and J usage is TRBJ2-2; tentatively, D is TRBD1 (6 bases). The ends were cut back, 0 bases at V and 2 bases at J, with 8 bases in the middle. Looked up from germline, CDR1 is SGDLS and CDR2 is YYNGEE. This CDR3 region has 15 residues. As DNA, the CDR3 is TGTGCCAGCAGCGTAGAGGGGGACAACACCGGGGAGCTGTTTTTT. As protein: CASSVEGDNTGELFF. The whole variable domain, filled in from reference TRBV9 and TRBJ2-2, reads DSGVTQTPKHLITATGQRVTLRCSPRSGDLSVYWYQQSLDQGLQFLIQYYNGEERAKGNILERFSAQQFPDLHSELNLSSLELGDSALYFCASSVEGDNTGELFFGEGSRLTVL.

The chain has TRBV27 and TRBJ2-5; TRBD1 might be the D (5 bases). V was clipped by 5 bases and J by 2 bases, with 9 bases between them. The CDR3 loop spans 13 amino acids. Germline V lookup: CDR1 MNHEY, CDR2 SMNVEV (reference sequence). The CDR3 nucleotides read TGTGCCAGCAGTCATGACAGACAAGAGACCCAGTACTTC. Its translation: CASSHDRQETQYF.